Listed here are 19 T cell receptor beta chains from one sample, sequenced in a study of T cell repertoires in cytomegalovirus infection (dated by TCRdb to 2018 to 2020). The data were produced on an Illumina HiSeq 1500. TCRdb handled the public reads itself, with Q25 trimming in fastp and clone calling in MiXCR, and kept productive beta chains. Each record represents a unique CDR3 protein, reported with the most common genes and DNA among its rows. For this sample there are 250,000 to 300,000 distinct CDR3 sequences; 12% to 15% appear just once. The ten largest clonotypes hold roughly 8.9% of the sample. Sequenced: PBMCs. These receptors all come from a human donor in good health (CMV status not recorded). Some clones in this sample may be carry-over from other donors' samples.

This clonotype was counted a few times. The rearrangement joins TRBV5-6 to TRBJ1-1; TRBD1 matches at 7 bases. The CDR3 loop spans 14 amino acids. J lost 0 bases, V lost 5 bases, and 4 bases had no gene match. Per germline, CDR1 SGHDT and CDR2 YYEEEE. In DNA, the CDR3 is TGTGCCAGCAGACTGGGACAGATGAACACTGAAGCTTTCTTT. Amino acid sequence: CASRLGQMNTEAFF.

V is TRBV29-1 and J is TRBJ2-7, with 7 bases that match TRBD1. Looked up from germline, CDR1 is SQVTM and CDR2 is ANQGSEA. V lost 7 bases and J lost 0; bases outside the gene matches: 12. The CDR3 spans 15 residues. The CDR3 reads CSDPGQVAPSYEQYF. CDR3 nucleotide sequence: TGCAGCGACCCCGGACAGGTCGCCCCCTCCTACGAGCAGTACTTC.

This clonotype came up a few times. This chain links TRBV28 with TRBJ2-7, with D possibly matching TRBD2 (6 bases). V was pared by 2 bases and J by 4 bases, with 21 bases between. The germline V gene encodes CDR1 MDHEN and CDR2 SYDVKM. The CDR3 is 17 amino acids. The CDR3: CASSLTIAAGTWYEQYF. Written as DNA, the CDR3 is TGTGCCAGCAGTTTAACGATCGCGGCAGGGACTTGGTACGAGCAGTACTTC. Based on the CDR3 plus reference TRBV28 and TRBJ2-7, the full variable domain is DVKVTQSSRYLVKRTGEKVFLECVQDMDHENMFWYRQDPGLGLRLIYFSYDVKMKEKGDIPEGYSVSREKKERFSLILESASTNQTSMYLCASSLTIAAGTWYEQYFGPGTRLTVT.

In its sample, this clonotype was seen many times. This chain connects TRBV7-9 to TRBJ1-1, with D unclear. CDR1 and CDR2 (germline): SEHNR, FQNEAQ (reference sequence). The CDR3 has 16 residues. The ends were cut back, 5 bases at V and 2 bases at J, with 18 bases in the middle. The CDR3 nucleotides are TGTGCCAGCAGCCTGGAGGGTTGGCCCAGCAACACTGAAGCTTTCTTT. Its translation: CASSLEGWPSNTEAFF.

The V gene is TRBV27, the J gene TRBJ1-1; the D is unclear. V lost 6 bases to trimming and J lost 3 bases, with 14 bases between them. Germline V CDR1 and CDR2: MNHEY, SMNVEV (reference sequence). There are 14 residues in the CDR3. The CDR3 loop reads CASSAGMWDTEAFF. For the CDR3, the DNA is TGTGCCAGCAGCGCCGGAATGTGGGACACTGAAGCTTTCTTT.

This clonotype was recorded many times. The gene calls are TRBV7-2 and TRBJ1-5; 10 positions match TRBD1. Trimming took 5 bases from V and 4 from J; bases not matched to a gene: 2. This CDR3 has 14 residues. CDR1 is SGHTA and CDR2 is FQGNSA in the germline V gene. DNA for the CDR3: TGTGCCAGCAGCGCGGGACAGGGGAATCAGCCCCAGCATTTT. As protein: CASSAGQGNQPQHF.

At least ten counts were recorded for this clonotype. The rearrangement uses TRBV7-2 and TRBJ2-5, with 8 positions matching TRBD2. Germline CDR1 SGHTA, CDR2 FQGNSA. The CDR3 spans 13 residues. V shed 10 bases and J 5 bases; nucleotides not matched to a gene: 9. The CDR3 bases are TGTGCCACCGCGGGACTAGTAGGCGAGACCCAGTACTTC. Translation: CATAGLVGETQYF.

The CDR3 DNA reads TGCGCCAGCAGCAACGGGACAGGGAATTCACCCCTCCACTTT. Residues: CASSNGTGNSPLHF. J is TRBJ1-6 and V is TRBV5-1, with 9 bases lining up with TRBD1. Germline V gene data show CDR1 as SGHRS and CDR2 as YFSETQ. Trimming cost V 4 bases and J 7 bases; bases outside gene matches: 3. The CDR3 consists of 14 residues.

In its sample, this clonotype was seen a few times. The chain combines TRBV14 with TRBJ2-2, with D unclear. V was trimmed by 4 bases and J by 6 bases, leaving 15 bases between them. Germline V gene data show CDR1 as SGHDN and CDR2 as FVKESK. The CDR3 runs 15 residues. The CDR3 protein is CASSLTRPSPGELFF. As DNA, the CDR3 is TGTGCCAGCAGCCTCACTCGCCCGTCGCCCGGGGAGCTGTTTTTT.

This clonotype was seen many times. This rearrangement joins TRBV28 to TRBJ2-7; 7 bases are shared with TRBD1. The CDR3 extends over 15 amino acids. V lost 4 bases and J lost 0; bases outside the gene matches: 6. Germline CDR1 and CDR2: MDHEN and SYDVKM. The CDR3 protein is CASSSPGTASYEQYF. The DNA for the CDR3 is TGTGCCAGCAGTTCCCCCGGGACAGCCTCCTACGAGCAGTACTTC.

The rearrangement uses TRBV5-1 and TRBJ2-5, with 9 bases identical to TRBD1. CDR3 length equals 17 residues. V was clipped by 0 bases and J by 5 bases; unmatched bases: 11. Per germline, CDR1 SGHRS and CDR2 YFSETQ. The CDR3 here is CASSLAFGTGPLETQYF. The CDR3 coding sequence is TGCGCCAGCAGCTTGGCCTTTGGGACAGGGCCATTGGAGACCCAGTACTTC.

This chain connects TRBV19 to TRBJ1-6; 10 bases match TRBD1. The CDR3 contains 14 residues. Trimming removed 10 bases from V and 9 bases from J; junction bases left unmatched: 9. Germline V CDR1 and CDR2: LNHDA, SQIVND (reference sequence). CDR3 protein: CATEDRGGSSPLHF. The CDR3 coding sequence is TGTGCCACCGAGGACAGGGGGGGGAGTTCACCCCTCCACTTT.

This sequence joins TRBV27 and TRBJ2-5, with TRBD2 matching 9 bases. The junction had 11 bases not matched to a gene; V was cut back by 5 bases and J by 4 bases. This CDR3 is 16 amino acids long. Germline V gives CDR1 MNHEY, CDR2 SMNVEV (reference sequence). The CDR3 DNA is TGTGCCAGCAGTCCGACCTTAGCGGGAGTAGCAGAGACCCAGTACTTC. Protein product: CASSPTLAGVAETQYF.

This clonotype was seen a few times. The V and J genes are TRBV28 and TRBJ2-7, with D tentatively TRBD1 (7 bases). V was pared by 7 bases and J by 7 bases, with 14 bases between. The CDR3 sequence is 12 residues long. CDR1 MDHEN and CDR2 SYDVKM come from the germline V gene. This chain's CDR3 is CASKEGANEQYF. The CDR3 DNA is TGTGCCAGCAAGGAGGGGGCGAATGAGCAGTACTTC.

This chain links TRBV3-1 with TRBJ2-3; 11 bases align to TRBD2. Germline CDR1 and CDR2: LGHDT and YNNKEL (reference sequence). This CDR3 region has 17 residues. The V segment lost 4 bases and the J segment 4 bases; nucleotides outside the gene matches: 10. As DNA, the CDR3 is TGTGCCAGCAGCCGAAGATTACTAGCGGGGGACTCAGATACGCAGTATTTT. It is translated as CASSRRLLAGDSDTQYF.

This clonotype was observed many times. The chain employs TRBV11-3 and TRBJ1-6; weak D call: TRBD1 (6 bases). The CDR3 has 16 amino acids. With 3 bases removed from V and 7 bases from J, the gap between germline ends came to 16 bases. Germline lookup yields CDR1 SGHNT and CDR2 YENEEA. As DNA, the CDR3 is TGTGCCAGCAGCTTTGGACAGCTGGTTGGGAATTCACCCCTCCACTTT. Translation: CASSFGQLVGNSPLHF.

V usage is TRBV2 and J usage is TRBJ2-7; TRBD1 matches 9 bases. Trimming at V came to 6 bases and at J to 5 bases, leaving 2 bases not matched to a gene. This CDR3 spans 12 amino acids. The V gene's germline CDR1 is SNHLY and CDR2 FYNNEI. This CDR3 reads CASRDRGHEQYF. The DNA for the CDR3 is TGTGCCAGCAGGGACAGGGGCCACGAGCAGTACTTC.

The chain uses TRBV6-2 or TRBV6-3 and TRBJ1-5; the D gene is possibly TRBD1 (5 bases). The CDR3 consists of 14 residues. Deletions cut 0 bases from V and 7 bases from J, with 10 bases between. CDR1 and CDR2 from the germline V gene are MNHEY and SVGEGT. The CDR3 loop reads CASSYSPGIQPQHF. Written as DNA, the CDR3 is TGTGCCAGCAGTTACTCACCAGGGATACAGCCCCAGCATTTT.

The chain is built from TRBV3-1 and TRBJ1-5; D remains ambiguous. Germline CDR1 reads LGHDT; CDR2 reads YNNKEL (reference sequence). Trimming took 1 base from V and 3 from J, leaving 16 bases between them. The CDR3 consists of 17 residues. This chain's CDR3 is CASSQGVRHPFNQPQHF. CDR3 in DNA: TGTGCCAGCAGCCAAGGGGTCCGTCACCCGTTCAATCAGCCCCAGCATTTT.